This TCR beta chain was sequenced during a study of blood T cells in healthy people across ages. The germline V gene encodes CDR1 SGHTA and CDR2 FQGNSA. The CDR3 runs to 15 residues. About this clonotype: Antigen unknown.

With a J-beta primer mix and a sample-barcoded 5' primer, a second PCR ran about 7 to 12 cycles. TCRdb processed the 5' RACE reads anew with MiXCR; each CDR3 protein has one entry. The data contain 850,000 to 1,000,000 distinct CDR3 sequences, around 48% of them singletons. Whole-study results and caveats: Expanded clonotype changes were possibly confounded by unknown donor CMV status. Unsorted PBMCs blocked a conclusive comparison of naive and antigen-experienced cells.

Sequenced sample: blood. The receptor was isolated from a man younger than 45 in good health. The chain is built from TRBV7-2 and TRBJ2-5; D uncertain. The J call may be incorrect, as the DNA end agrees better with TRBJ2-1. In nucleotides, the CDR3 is TGTGCCAGCAGCTTAGGGCTGGGCTTCCAAGAGACCCAGTTCTTC. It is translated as CASSLGLGFQETQFF.